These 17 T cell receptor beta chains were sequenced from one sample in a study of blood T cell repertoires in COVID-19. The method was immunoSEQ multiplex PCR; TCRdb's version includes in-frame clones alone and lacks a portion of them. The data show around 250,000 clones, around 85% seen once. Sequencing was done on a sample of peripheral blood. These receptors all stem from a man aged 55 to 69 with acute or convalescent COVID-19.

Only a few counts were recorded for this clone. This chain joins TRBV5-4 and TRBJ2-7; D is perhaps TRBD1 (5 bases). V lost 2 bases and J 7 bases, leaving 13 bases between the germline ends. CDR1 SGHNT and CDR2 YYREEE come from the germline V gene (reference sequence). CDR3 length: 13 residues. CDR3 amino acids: CASSFWAGREQYF. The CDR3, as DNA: TGTGCCAGCAGCTTTTGGGCAGGGCGGGAGCAGTACTTC.

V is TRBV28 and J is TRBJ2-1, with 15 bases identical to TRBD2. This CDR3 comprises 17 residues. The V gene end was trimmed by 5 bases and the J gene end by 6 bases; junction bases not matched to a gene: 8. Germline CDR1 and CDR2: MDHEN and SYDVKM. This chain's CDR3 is CASSPTRTSGRANEQFF. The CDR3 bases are TGTGCCAGCAGTCCCACCCGGACTAGCGGGAGGGCCAATGAGCAGTTCTTC.

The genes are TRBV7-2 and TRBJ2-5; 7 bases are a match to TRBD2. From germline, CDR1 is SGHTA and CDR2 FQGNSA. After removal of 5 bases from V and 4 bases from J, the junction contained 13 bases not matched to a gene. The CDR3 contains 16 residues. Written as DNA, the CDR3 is TGTGCCAGCAGCGTGCCTAGCGGATTCTTCGCAGAGACCCAGTACTTC. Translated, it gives CASSVPSGFFAETQYF.

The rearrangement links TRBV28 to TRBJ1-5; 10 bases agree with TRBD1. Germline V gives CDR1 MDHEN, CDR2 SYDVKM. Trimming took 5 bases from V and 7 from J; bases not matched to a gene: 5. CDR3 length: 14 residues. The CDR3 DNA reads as TGTGCCAGCAGTCCGGACAGGGGGGACCAGCCCCAGCATTTT. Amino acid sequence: CASSPDRGDQPQHF.

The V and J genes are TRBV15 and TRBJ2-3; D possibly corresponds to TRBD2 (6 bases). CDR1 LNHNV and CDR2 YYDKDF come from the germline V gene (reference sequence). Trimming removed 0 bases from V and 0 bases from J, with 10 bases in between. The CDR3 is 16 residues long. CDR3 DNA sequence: TGTGCCACCAGCAGAGATCGGGGGTCTAGCACAGATACGCAGTATTTT. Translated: CATSRDRGSSTDTQYF.

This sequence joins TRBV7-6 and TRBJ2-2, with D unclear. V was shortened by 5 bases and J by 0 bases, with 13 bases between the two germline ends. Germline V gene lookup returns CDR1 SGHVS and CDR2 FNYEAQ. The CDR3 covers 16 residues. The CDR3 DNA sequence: TGTGCCAGCAGCGAAATGAGGCCCTCGAACACCGGGGAGCTGTTTTTT. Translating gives CASSEMRPSNTGELFF.

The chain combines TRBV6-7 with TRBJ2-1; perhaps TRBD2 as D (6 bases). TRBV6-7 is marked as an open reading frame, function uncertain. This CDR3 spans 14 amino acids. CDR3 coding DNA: TGTGACTACCGGGACTGCTCTTCCTACAATGAGCAGTTCTTC. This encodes CDYRDCSSYNEQFF.

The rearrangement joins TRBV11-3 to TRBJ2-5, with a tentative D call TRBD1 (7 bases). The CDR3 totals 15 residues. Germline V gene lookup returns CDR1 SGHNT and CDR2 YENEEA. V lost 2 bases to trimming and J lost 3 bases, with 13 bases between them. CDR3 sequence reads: CASSLRQGGKETQYF. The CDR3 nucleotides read TGTGCCAGCAGCTTAAGACAGGGCGGGAAAGAGACCCAGTACTTC.

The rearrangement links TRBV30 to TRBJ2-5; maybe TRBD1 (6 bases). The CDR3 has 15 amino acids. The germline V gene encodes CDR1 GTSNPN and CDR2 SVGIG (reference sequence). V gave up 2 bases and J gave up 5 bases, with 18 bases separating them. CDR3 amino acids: CAWSQSYRARETQYF. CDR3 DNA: TGTGCCTGGAGTCAATCCTACAGGGCCAGGGAGACCCAGTACTTC.

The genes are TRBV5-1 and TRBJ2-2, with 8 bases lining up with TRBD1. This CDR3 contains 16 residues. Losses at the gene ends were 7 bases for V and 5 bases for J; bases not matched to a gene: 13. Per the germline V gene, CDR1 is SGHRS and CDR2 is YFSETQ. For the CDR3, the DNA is TGCGCCAGCGGACTCCGGACAGGGTCGCGGACCGGGGAGCTGTTTTTT. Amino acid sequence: CASGLRTGSRTGELFF.

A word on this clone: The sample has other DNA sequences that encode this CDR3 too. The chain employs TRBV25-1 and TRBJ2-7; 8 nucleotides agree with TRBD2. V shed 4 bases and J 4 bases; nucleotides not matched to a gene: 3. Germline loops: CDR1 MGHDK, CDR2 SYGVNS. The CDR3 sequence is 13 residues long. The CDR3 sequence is CASSGLAPYEQYF. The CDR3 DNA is TGTGCCAGCAGTGGACTAGCGCCGTACGAGCAGTACTTC.

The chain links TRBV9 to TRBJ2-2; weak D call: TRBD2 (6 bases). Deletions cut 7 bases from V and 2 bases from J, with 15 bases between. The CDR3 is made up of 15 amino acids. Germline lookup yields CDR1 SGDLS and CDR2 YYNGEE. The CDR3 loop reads CASGPGLENTGELFF. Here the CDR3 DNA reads TGTGCCAGCGGCCCGGGACTTGAAAACACCGGGGAGCTGTTTTTT.

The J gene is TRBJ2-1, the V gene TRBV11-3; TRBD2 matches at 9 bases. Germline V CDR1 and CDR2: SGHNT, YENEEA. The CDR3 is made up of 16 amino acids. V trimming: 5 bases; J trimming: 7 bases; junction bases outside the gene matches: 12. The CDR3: CASSPRGREGQNEQFF. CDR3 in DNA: TGTGCCAGCAGCCCCCGGGGGCGGGAGGGCCAGAATGAGCAGTTCTTC.

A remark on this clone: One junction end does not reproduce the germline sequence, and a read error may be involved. CDR3: CASSVGGLAGGTGELFF. DNA of the CDR3: TGTGCTAGCAGCGTAGGGGGACTAGCGGGAGGCACCGGGGAGCTGTTTTTT. V is TRBV7-7 and J is TRBJ2-2; 15 bases align to TRBD2. CDR1 and CDR2 (germline): SSHAT, FNYEAQ (reference sequence). The CDR3 runs 17 residues.

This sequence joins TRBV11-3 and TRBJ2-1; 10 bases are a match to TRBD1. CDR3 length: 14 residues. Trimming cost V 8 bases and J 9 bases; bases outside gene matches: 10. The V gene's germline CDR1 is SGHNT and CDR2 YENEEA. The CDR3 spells CASGKTGGRGEQFF. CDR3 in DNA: TGTGCCAGCGGTAAGACAGGGGGCCGAGGTGAGCAGTTCTTC.

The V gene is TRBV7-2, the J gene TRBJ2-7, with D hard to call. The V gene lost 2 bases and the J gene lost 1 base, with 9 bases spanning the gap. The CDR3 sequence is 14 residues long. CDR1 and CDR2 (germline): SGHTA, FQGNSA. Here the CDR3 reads CASSLRYGSYEQYF. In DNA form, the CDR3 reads TGTGCCAGCAGCTTACGATACGGGTCCTACGAGCAGTACTTC.

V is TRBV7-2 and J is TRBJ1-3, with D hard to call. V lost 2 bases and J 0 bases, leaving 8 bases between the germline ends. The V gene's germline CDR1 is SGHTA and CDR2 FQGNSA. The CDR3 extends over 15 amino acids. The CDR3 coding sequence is TGTGCCAGCAGCTTATACGGGAGCTCTGGAAACACCATATATTTT. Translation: CASSLYGSSGNTIYF. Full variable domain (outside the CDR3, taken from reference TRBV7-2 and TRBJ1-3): GAGVSQSPSNKVTEKGKDVELRCDPISGHTALYWYRQSLGQGLEFLIYFQGNSAPDKSGLPSDRFSAERTGGSVSTLTIQRTQQEDSAVYLCASSLYGSSGNTIYFGEGSWLTVV.